The 31 T cell receptor beta chains below come from one sample, sequenced in a study of a mutant IDH1 vaccine in newly diagnosed glioma. These receptors have no known antigen. Method: immunoSEQ multiplex PCR; TCRdb's copy keeps in-frame clones and lacks some. The table shows roughly 32,000 clones, with roughly nine tenths occurring only once. Sample time point: week 47, end of study. In every dose of vaccine, 300 ug of mutant IDH1 20-mer peptide was given alongside topical imiquimod. The sample here was PBMCs, taken from a glioma patient whose treatment included an IDH1 peptide vaccine. These receptors all stem from a man in his forties with glioma.

This clone came up once. The V call is TRBV5-6, the J call TRBJ1-6; TRBD1 matches 8 bases. The germline gives CDR1 SGHDT, CDR2 YYEEEE. J was trimmed by 1 base and V by 3 bases; bases with no gene match: 3. The CDR3 has 16 residues. The CDR3 bases are TGTGCCAGCAGCTCCGGGACAGGTTCCTATAATTCACCCCTCCACTTT. It is translated as CASSSGTGSYNSPLHF.

The chain recombines TRBV10-1 with TRBJ1-2, with D perhaps matching TRBD1 (6 bases). The ends were cut back, 6 bases at V and 4 bases at J, with 18 bases in the middle. From germline, CDR1 is WNHNN and CDR2 SYGVQD (reference sequence). CDR3 length: 15 residues. The CDR3 DNA is TGCGCCAGCAGAGAAGGGGGGGGCGCAAGCTATGGCTACACCTTC. It translates to CASREGGGASYGYTF.

This clone has only a few counts. The chain recombines TRBV5-4 with TRBJ2-2; D might be TRBD1 (6 bases). The germline CDR1 and CDR2 sequences are SGHNT and YYREEE (reference sequence). Trimming took off 4 bases at V and 4 bases at J, with 14 bases between the two ends. This CDR3 has 15 amino acids. This CDR3 is CASSLQGYLTGELFF. Here the CDR3 DNA reads TGTGCCAGCAGCCTACAGGGTTACCTCACCGGGGAGCTGTTTTTT.

This clone appeared a single time. The J gene is TRBJ1-1, the V gene TRBV28; perhaps TRBD1 as D (6 bases). V was clipped by 7 bases and J by 6 bases, with 15 bases between them. CDR3 length equals 13 residues. Germline V gene data show CDR1 as MDHEN and CDR2 as SYDVKM. The CDR3 coding sequence is TGTGCCAGCAAACAGGGTTTAGGGGCTGAAGCTTTCTTT. Amino acid sequence: CASKQGLGAEAFF.

The chain joins TRBV5-5 to TRBJ2-7; no firm D call. V dropped 0 bases and J dropped 1 base, with 14 bases sitting between them. Germline lookup yields CDR1 SGHKS and CDR2 YYEKEE (reference sequence). The CDR3 runs 16 residues. The CDR3 DNA sequence: TGTGCCAGCAGCTTGGCGGGCCCAACGGCGTCCTACGAGCAGTACTTC. Protein sequence: CASSLAGPTASYEQYF.

The gene calls are TRBV19 and TRBJ1-6, with D unclear. The CDR3 covers 14 residues. Trimming stripped 3 bases from V and 7 bases from J, with 10 bases between. Per germline, CDR1 LNHDA and CDR2 SQIVND (reference sequence). The CDR3 nucleotides read TGTGCCAGTAGTATCGAGCTCTTGAATTCACCCCTCCACTTT. Translated: CASSIELLNSPLHF.

The gene calls are TRBV6-5 and TRBJ2-1, with a possible D match to TRBD1 (6 bases). The CDR3 has 12 amino acids. V was clipped by 6 bases and J by 6 bases, with 9 bases between them. CDR1 is MNHEY, CDR2 SVGAGI, per germline. CDR3 nucleotide sequence: TGTGCCAGCAGCCCGACAGGCAATGAGCAGTTCTTC. Translation gives CASSPTGNEQFF.

The chain has TRBV11-2 and TRBJ1-3; TRBD1 matches at 8 bases. This CDR3 is built from 14 residues. Germline CDR1 SGHAT, CDR2 FQNNGV. V dropped 3 bases and J dropped 5; count of bases not matched to a gene: 3. CDR3 amino acids: CASSLDRVRNTIYF. CDR3 nucleotide sequence: TGTGCCAGCAGCTTGGACAGGGTTAGAAACACCATATATTTT.

This clone was detected once. Other nucleotide sequences from this sample produce the same CDR3. The V call is TRBV6-5, the J call TRBJ1-6, with D unresolved. The CDR3 loop spans 16 amino acids. V was pared by 2 bases and J by 0 bases, with 8 bases between. CDR1 MNHEY and CDR2 SVGAGI come from the germline V gene. This CDR3 is CASSYDRSSYNSPLHF. CDR3 in DNA: TGTGCCAGCAGTTACGATCGATCCTCCTATAATTCACCCCTCCACTTT.

The chain links TRBV5-5 to TRBJ2-1; 9 nucleotides align to TRBD1. There are 16 residues in the CDR3. Germline V gene data show CDR1 as SGHKS and CDR2 as YYEKEE (reference sequence). V shed 4 bases, J shed 6 bases, and the junction held 11 bases outside the gene matches. Here the CDR3 DNA reads TGTGCCAGCAGCCCGGCGGGGACAGGGTCGGGCAATGAGCAGTTCTTC. This gives the protein CASSPAGTGSGNEQFF. The complete variable domain, with remaining parts taken from reference TRBV5-5 and TRBJ2-1, reads DAGVTQSPTHLIKTRGQQVTLRCSPISGHKSVSWYQQVLGQGPQFIFQYYEKEERGRGNFPDRFSARQFPNYSSELNVNALLLGDSALYLCASSPAGTGSGNEQFFGPGTRLTVL.

This chain links TRBV6-5 with TRBJ2-5; tentatively, D is TRBD2 (5 bases). Germline CDR1 reads MNHEY; CDR2 reads SVGAGI. The CDR3 length is 14 residues. V lost 4 bases to trimming and J lost 4 bases, with 13 bases between them. The CDR3: CASSFRSAVETQYF. Here the CDR3 DNA reads TGTGCCAGCAGTTTCCGATCAGCGGTAGAGACCCAGTACTTC.

This sequence joins TRBV11-3 and TRBJ1-1; D uncertain. Trimming removed 5 bases from V and 1 base from J, with 8 bases in between. Germline CDR1 and CDR2: SGHNT and YENEEA. CDR3 size: 13 residues. CDR3 residues: CASSARRNTEAFF. CDR3 coding DNA: TGTGCCAGCAGCGCGAGGAGGAACACTGAAGCTTTCTTT. Full variable domain (remainder filled in from reference TRBV11-3 and TRBJ1-1): EAGVVQSPRYKIIEKKQPVAFWCNPISGHNTLYWYLQNLGQGPELLIRYENEEAVDDSQLPKDRFSAERLKGVDSTLKIQPAELGDSAVYLCASSARRNTEAFFGQGTRLTVV.

The chain recombines TRBV7-6 with TRBJ1-4; 11 bases agree with TRBD1. There are 16 residues in the CDR3. Unmatched junction bases numbered 6, after V lost 2 bases and J lost 7 bases. The germline gives CDR1 SGHVS, CDR2 FNYEAQ. The DNA for the CDR3 is TGTGCCAGCAGCTTATACCCCGGGACAGGGGGTGAAAAACTGTTTTTT. It is translated as CASSLYPGTGGEKLFF.

V and J are TRBV6-5 and TRBJ1-4; D call uncertain. The CDR3 loop spans 14 amino acids. The V end was cut by 4 bases, the J end by 5 bases, with 11 bases between. Germline V gene sequence: CDR1 MNHEY, CDR2 SVGAGI. This CDR3 is CASSSGWRNEKLFF. In nucleotides, the CDR3 is TGTGCCAGCAGTTCCGGGTGGCGCAATGAAAAACTGTTTTTT.

This clone is a singleton in its sample. The chain couples TRBV11-3 to TRBJ1-1; D call uncertain. Between the trimmed V and J ends, which lost 4 bases and 1 base, there was a span of 7 bases. The CDR3 runs to 13 residues. Germline assignment: CDR1 SGHNT and CDR2 YENEEA. The CDR3 loop is CASSSAGNTEAFF. CDR3 in DNA: TGTGCCAGCAGCTCTGCGGGGAACACTGAAGCTTTCTTT.

V gene TRBV9 combines with J gene TRBJ1-1; 10 nucleotides match TRBD1. Per the germline V gene, CDR1 is SGDLS and CDR2 is YYNGEE. The CDR3 has 16 residues. Trimming at V came to 5 bases and at J to 3 bases, leaving 10 bases not matched to a gene. CDR3 DNA sequence: TGTGCCAGCAGAAATCTCGGACAGGGGGTAGACACTGAAGCTTTCTTT. This encodes CASRNLGQGVDTEAFF.

This clone was seen once. Here the CDR3 reads CASSQTGGPYNEQFF. The CDR3 nucleotides read TGCGCCAGCAGCCAAACGGGAGGTCCCTACAATGAGCAGTTCTTC. The chain links TRBV4-1 to TRBJ2-1; 7 bases agree with TRBD2. The CDR3 runs 15 residues. CDR1 and CDR2 from the germline V gene are MGHRA and YSYEKL. V was clipped by 2 bases and J by 2 bases; unmatched bases: 3.

The chain recombines TRBV2 with TRBJ2-1; TRBD2 matches 7 bases. V lost 7 bases and J lost 0; bases outside the gene matches: 6. This CDR3 region has 15 residues. Germline lookup yields CDR1 SNHLY and CDR2 FYNNEI. The CDR3 here is CASNQAGSSYNEQFF. As DNA, the CDR3 is TGTGCCAGCAACCAAGCGGGGTCCTCCTACAATGAGCAGTTCTTC.

This chain links TRBV7-2 with TRBJ1-2; D is uncertain. The germline gives CDR1 SGHTA, CDR2 FQGNSA. This CDR3 is built from 14 residues. Trimming stripped 4 bases from V and 4 bases from J, with 13 bases between. The CDR3 loop reads CASSSSGRIYGYTF. The CDR3 DNA reads TGTGCCAGCAGCTCTTCCGGCAGGATCTATGGCTACACCTTC.

The J gene is TRBJ2-7, the V gene TRBV5-6, with D possibly TRBD1 on 5 matching bases. V gave up 2 bases and J gave up 4 bases, with 13 bases separating them. The length of the CDR3 is 14 residues. Germline values: CDR1 SGHDT, CDR2 YYEEEE. The CDR3 is CASSFIQGSYEQYF. The CDR3 nucleotides are TGTGCCAGCAGCTTTATCCAGGGCTCATACGAGCAGTACTTC.

The chain has TRBV10-3 and TRBJ1-1; D unclear. The CDR3 covers 14 residues. V dropped 0 bases and J dropped 3 bases, with 8 bases sitting between them. Germline lookup yields CDR1 ENHRY and CDR2 SYGVKD. CDR3 nucleotides: TGTGCCATCAGTGAGTCTTGGCGCGACACTGAAGCTTTCTTT. This translates into CAISESWRDTEAFF.

This chain connects TRBV7-6 to TRBJ2-5; no clear D. Trimming shortened V by 4 bases and J by 2 bases, and 8 bases separated the two germline ends. The germline V gene has CDR1 SGHVS and CDR2 FNYEAQ. CDR3 length: 13 residues. For the CDR3, the DNA is TGTGCCAGCAGCTGGGTAGATCAAGAGACCCAGTACTTC. Its translation is CASSWVDQETQYF.

The CDR3 loop reads CSVDRIQNLNTEAFF. The CDR3 DNA sequence: TGCAGCGTTGACCGGATTCAAAACTTGAACACTGAAGCTTTCTTT. This chain links TRBV29-1 with TRBJ1-1; no reliable D call. The germline V gene has CDR1 SQVTM and CDR2 ANQGSEA. The CDR3 is 15 residues long. Trimming took off 3 bases at V and 0 bases at J, with 14 bases between the two ends.

The chain recombines TRBV5-4 with TRBJ1-4; D might be TRBD1 (5 bases). The CDR3 length is 16 residues. The germline V gene has CDR1 SGHNT and CDR2 YYREEE (reference sequence). Trimming cost V 1 base and J 4 bases, with 14 bases left between them. The chain's CDR3 is CASSLSTGRSNEKLFF. CDR3 DNA sequence: TGTGCCAGCAGCTTGTCCACGGGACGGAGTAATGAAAAACTGTTTTTT.

The genes are TRBV2 and TRBJ1-1; 7 bases align to TRBD1. J was trimmed by 0 bases and V by 6 bases; bases with no gene match: 4. CDR3 length: 14 amino acids. Germline CDR1 reads SNHLY; CDR2 reads FYNNEI. This CDR3 reads CASRSDRVNTEAFF. The CDR3 DNA is TGTGCCAGCAGATCTGACAGGGTGAACACTGAAGCTTTCTTT.

The V call is TRBV18, the J call TRBJ1-2; TRBD1 might be the D (6 bases). CDR3 length: 15 residues. In germline, CDR1 is KGHSH, CDR2 LQKENI. V was cut by 3 bases and J by 1 base, with 12 bases left in between. The CDR3, as DNA: TGTGCCAGCTCACCGGGGGCAGGGGATAACTATGGCTACACCTTC. As protein: CASSPGAGDNYGYTF.

The rearrangement joins TRBV5-1 to TRBJ2-5; the D is unclear. This CDR3 contains 15 residues. V dropped 0 bases and J dropped 1 base, with 10 bases sitting between them. In germline, CDR1 is SGHRS, CDR2 YFSETQ. The CDR3 nucleotides are TGCGCCAGCAGCTTGGAGGCCAAGGTCCAAGAGACCCAGTACTTC. Protein product: CASSLEAKVQETQYF.

This clone was observed a single time. The chain uses TRBV28 and TRBJ2-7; 7 bases align to TRBD1. The V and J ends lost 3 bases and 3 bases, in that order; junction bases with no gene match: 5. This CDR3 comprises 14 residues. Germline CDR1 reads MDHEN; CDR2 reads SYDVKM. Written as DNA, the CDR3 is TGTGCCAGCAGTTTCAGGGACAGAGTCTACGAGCAGTACGTC. Its translation is CASSFRDRVYEQYV.

This chain uses TRBV6-1 with TRBJ1-4; 8 nucleotides align to TRBD1. Trimming at V came to 4 bases and at J to 4 bases, leaving 5 bases not matched to a gene. Germline CDR1 and CDR2: MNHNS and SASEGT. This CDR3 region has 15 residues. The CDR3 DNA reads TGTGCCAGCAGTGTACGGACAGGGAATAATGAAAAACTGTTTTTT. Its translation: CASSVRTGNNEKLFF.

This clone was counted a single time. The V gene is TRBV29-1, the J gene TRBJ2-7; the match to TRBD1 covers 8 bases. The CDR3 spans 12 residues. Germline CDR1 reads SQVTM; CDR2 reads ANQGSEA. Trimming removed 3 bases from V and 4 bases from J; junction bases left unmatched: 2. The CDR3 bases are TGCAGCGTTGAGGACAGGGCTTACGAGCAGTACTTC. This translates into CSVEDRAYEQYF.

The chain combines TRBV5-1 with TRBJ2-5; D gene unclear. Germline CDR1 is SGHRS and CDR2 is YFSETQ. The V end was cut by 0 bases, the J end by 1 base, with 4 bases between. The CDR3 runs 13 residues. CDR3 DNA: TGCGCCAGCAGCTTGGGGATCCAAGAGACCCAGTACTTC. It is translated as CASSLGIQETQYF.